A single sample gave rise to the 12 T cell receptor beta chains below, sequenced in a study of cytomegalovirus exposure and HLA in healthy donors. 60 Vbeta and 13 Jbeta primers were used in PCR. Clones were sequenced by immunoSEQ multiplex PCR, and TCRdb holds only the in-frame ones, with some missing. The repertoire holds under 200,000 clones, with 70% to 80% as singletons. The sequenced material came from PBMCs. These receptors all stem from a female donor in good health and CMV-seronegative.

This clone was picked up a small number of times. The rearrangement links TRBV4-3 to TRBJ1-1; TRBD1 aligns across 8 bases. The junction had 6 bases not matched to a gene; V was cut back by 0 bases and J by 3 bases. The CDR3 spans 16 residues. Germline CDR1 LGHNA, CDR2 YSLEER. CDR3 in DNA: TGCGCCAGCAGCCAAGAATGGACAGGGAGGGACACTGAAGCTTTCTTT. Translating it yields CASSQEWTGRDTEAFF.

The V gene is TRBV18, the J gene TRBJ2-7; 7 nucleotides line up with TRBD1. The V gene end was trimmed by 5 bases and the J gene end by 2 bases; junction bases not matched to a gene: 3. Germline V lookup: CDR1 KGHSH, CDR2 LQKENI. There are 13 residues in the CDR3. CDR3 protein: CASSSGQTYEQYF. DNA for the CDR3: TGTGCCAGCTCATCGGGACAGACCTACGAGCAGTACTTC.

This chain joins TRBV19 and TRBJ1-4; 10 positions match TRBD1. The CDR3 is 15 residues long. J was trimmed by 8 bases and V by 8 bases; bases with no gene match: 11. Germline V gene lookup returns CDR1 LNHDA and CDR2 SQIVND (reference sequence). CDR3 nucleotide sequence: TGTGCCAGTCTCCACCAGGGACAGGGGACCGAAAAACTGTTTTTT. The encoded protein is CASLHQGQGTEKLFF.

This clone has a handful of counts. The CDR3 spells CASSAGLVLSGDTQYF. The CDR3 DNA is TGTGCCAGCTCAGCCGGACTAGTCCTTTCTGGAGATACGCAGTATTTT. V is TRBV18 and J is TRBJ2-3, with TRBD2 matching over 7 bases. The V gene end was trimmed by 5 bases and the J gene end by 5 bases; junction bases not matched to a gene: 13. Germline lookup yields CDR1 KGHSH and CDR2 LQKENI. This CDR3 spans 16 amino acids.

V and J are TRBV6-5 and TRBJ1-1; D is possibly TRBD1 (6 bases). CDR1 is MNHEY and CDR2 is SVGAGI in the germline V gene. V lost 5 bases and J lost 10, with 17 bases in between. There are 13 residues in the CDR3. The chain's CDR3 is CASSAPITGLAFF. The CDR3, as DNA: TGTGCCAGCAGTGCCCCAATAACAGGGTTAGCTTTCTTT.

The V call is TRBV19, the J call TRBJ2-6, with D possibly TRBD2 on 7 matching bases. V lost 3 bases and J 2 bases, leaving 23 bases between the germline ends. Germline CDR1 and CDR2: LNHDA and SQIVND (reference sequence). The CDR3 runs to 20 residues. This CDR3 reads CASSIPLGGRSRTGANVLTF. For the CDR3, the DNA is TGTGCCAGTAGTATCCCCCTCGGGGGGCGCTCCAGGACTGGGGCCAACGTCCTGACTTTC.

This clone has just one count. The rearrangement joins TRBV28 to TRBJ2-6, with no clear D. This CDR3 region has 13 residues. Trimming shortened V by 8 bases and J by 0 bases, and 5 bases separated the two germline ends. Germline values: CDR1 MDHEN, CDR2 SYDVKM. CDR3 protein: CASVSSGANVLTF. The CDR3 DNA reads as TGTGCCAGCGTGAGCTCTGGGGCCAACGTCCTGACTTTC.

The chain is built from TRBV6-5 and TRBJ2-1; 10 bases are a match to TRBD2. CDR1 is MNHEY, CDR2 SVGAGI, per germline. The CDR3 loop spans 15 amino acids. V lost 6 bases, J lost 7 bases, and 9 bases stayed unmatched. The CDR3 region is CASRSAGGPGNEQFF. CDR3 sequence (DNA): TGTGCCAGCAGATCAGCGGGGGGGCCTGGGAATGAGCAGTTCTTC.

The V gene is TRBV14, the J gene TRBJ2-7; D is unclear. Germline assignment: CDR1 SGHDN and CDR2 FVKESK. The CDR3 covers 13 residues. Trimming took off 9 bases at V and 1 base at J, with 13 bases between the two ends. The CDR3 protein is CASRHPASYEQYF. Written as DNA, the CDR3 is TGTGCCAGTCGACATCCAGCTTCCTACGAGCAGTACTTC. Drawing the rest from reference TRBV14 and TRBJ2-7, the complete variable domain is EAGVTQFPSHSVIEKGQTVTLRCDPISGHDNLYWYRRVMGKEIKFLLHFVKESKQDESGMPNNRFLAERTGGTYSTLKVQPAELEDSGVYFCASRHPASYEQYFGPGTRLTVT.

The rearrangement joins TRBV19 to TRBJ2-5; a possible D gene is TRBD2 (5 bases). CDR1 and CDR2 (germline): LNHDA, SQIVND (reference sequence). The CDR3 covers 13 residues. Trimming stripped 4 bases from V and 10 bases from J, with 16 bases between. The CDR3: CASSKRAGLDQYF. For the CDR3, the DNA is TGTGCCAGTAGTAAACGGGCGGGTCTCGACCAGTACTTC.

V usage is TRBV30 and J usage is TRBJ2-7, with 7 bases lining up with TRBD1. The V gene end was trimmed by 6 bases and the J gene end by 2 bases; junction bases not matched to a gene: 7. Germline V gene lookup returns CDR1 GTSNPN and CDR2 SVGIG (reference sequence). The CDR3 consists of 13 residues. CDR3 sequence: CACPGDRAYEQYF. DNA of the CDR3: TGTGCCTGCCCGGGTGACAGGGCCTACGAGCAGTACTTC.

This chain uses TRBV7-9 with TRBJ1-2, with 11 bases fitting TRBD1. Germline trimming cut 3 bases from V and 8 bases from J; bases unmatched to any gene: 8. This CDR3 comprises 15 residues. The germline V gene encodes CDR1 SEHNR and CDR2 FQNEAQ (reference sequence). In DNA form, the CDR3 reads TGTGCCAGCAGCTTGGGACAGGGGGATCAGGAGGGCTACACCTTC. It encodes CASSLGQGDQEGYTF.